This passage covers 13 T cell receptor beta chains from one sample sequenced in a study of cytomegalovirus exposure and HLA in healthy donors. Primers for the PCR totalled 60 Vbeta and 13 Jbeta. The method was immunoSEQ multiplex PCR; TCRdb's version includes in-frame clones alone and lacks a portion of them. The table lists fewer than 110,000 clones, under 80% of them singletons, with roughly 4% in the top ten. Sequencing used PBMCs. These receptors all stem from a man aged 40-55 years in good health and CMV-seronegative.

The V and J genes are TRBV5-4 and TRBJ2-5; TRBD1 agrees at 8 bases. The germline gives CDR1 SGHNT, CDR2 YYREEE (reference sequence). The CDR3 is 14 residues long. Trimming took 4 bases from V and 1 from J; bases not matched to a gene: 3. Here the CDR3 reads CASSAQGAQETQYF. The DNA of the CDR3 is TGTGCCAGCAGCGCCCAGGGGGCCCAAGAGACCCAGTACTTC.

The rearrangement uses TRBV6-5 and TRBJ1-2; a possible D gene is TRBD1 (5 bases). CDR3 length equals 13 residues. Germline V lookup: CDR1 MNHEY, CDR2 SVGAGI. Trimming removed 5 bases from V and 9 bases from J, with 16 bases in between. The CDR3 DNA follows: TGTGCCAGCAGTGTAGCGGGGCAGGGACGCTACACCTTC. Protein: CASSVAGQGRYTF.

CDR3 nucleotide sequence: TGTGCCAGCTCACCACTCGGGGGGCGAGTAAGAGAGACCCAGTACTTC. As protein: CASSPLGGRVRETQYF. The genes are TRBV18 and TRBJ2-5; perhaps TRBD2 as D (7 bases). The V end was cut by 1 base, the J end by 4 bases, with 16 bases between. The germline gives CDR1 KGHSH, CDR2 LQKENI. The CDR3 loop spans 16 amino acids.

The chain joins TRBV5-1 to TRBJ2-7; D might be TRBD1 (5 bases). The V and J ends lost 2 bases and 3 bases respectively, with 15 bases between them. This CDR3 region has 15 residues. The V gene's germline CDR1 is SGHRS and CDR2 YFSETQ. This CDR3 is CASSLPYPQGYEQYF. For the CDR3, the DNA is TGCGCCAGCAGCTTACCATATCCGCAGGGCTACGAGCAGTACTTC.

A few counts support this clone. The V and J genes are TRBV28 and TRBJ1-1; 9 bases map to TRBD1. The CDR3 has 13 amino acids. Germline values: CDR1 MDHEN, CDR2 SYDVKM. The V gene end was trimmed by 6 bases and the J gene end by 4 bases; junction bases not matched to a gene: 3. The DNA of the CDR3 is TGTGCCAGCAGAGGACAGGGGAGCACTGAAGCTTTCTTT. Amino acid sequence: CASRGQGSTEAFF.

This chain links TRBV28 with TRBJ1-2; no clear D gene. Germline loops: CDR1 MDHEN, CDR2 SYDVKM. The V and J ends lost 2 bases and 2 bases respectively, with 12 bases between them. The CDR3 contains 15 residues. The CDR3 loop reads CASSLNFLLNYGYTF. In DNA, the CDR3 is TGTGCCAGCAGTTTAAATTTTCTACTCAACTATGGCTACACCTTC.

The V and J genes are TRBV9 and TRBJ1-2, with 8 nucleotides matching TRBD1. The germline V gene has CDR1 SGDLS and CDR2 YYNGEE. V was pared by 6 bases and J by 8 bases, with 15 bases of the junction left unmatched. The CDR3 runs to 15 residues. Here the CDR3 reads CASNSGQAVVRGYTF. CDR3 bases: TGTGCCAGCAACTCGGGACAGGCGGTAGTTAGGGGCTACACCTTC.

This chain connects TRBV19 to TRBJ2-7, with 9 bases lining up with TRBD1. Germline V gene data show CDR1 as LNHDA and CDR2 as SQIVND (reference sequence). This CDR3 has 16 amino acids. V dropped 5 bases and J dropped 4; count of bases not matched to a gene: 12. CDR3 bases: TGTGCCAGTAGTGCCCCCCGACAGGGGGAAAAGTACGAGCAGTACTTC. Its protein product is CASSAPRQGEKYEQYF.

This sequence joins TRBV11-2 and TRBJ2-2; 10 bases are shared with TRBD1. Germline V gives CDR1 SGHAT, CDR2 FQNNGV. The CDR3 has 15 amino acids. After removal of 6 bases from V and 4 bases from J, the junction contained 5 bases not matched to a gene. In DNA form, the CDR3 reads TGTGCCAGCAGTCGACAGGGGGCGGTCACCGGGGAGCTGTTTTTT. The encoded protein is CASSRQGAVTGELFF.

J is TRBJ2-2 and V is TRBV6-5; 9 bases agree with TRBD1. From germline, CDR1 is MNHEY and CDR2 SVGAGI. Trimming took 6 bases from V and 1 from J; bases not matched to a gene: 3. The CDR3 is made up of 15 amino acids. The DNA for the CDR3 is TGTGCCAGCAGCCGGGGACAGGGGAACACCGGGGAGCTGTTTTTT. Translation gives CASSRGQGNTGELFF.

CDR3 coding DNA: TGTGCCATCAGTGCCGGGACAGCGAATCAGCCCCAGCATTTT. Protein product: CAISAGTANQPQHF. This rearrangement joins TRBV10-3 to TRBJ1-5; TRBD1 matches at 7 bases. Germline lookup yields CDR1 ENHRY and CDR2 SYGVKD. J gave up 4 bases and V 4 bases, and 4 bases lay outside the gene matches. The CDR3 consists of 14 residues.

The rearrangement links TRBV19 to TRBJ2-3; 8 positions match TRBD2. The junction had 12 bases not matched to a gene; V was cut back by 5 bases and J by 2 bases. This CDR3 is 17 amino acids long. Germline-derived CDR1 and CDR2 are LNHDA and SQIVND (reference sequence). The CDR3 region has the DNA TGTGCCAGTAGTCCCCCTGTGCGGGGGGCCATCACAGATACGCAGTATTTT. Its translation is CASSPPVRGAITDTQYF.

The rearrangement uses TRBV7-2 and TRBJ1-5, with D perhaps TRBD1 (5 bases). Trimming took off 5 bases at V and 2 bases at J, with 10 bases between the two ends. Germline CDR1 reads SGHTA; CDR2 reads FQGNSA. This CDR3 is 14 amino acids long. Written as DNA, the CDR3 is TGTGCCAGCAGCCCCCCGGGGGGCAATCAGCCCCAGCATTTT. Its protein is CASSPPGGNQPQHF. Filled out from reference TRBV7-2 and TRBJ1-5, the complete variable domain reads GAGVSQSPSNKVTEKGKDVELRCDPISGHTALYWYRQSLGQGLEFLIYFQGNSAPDKSGLPSDRFSAERTGGSVSTLTIQRTQQEDSAVYLCASSPPGGNQPQHFGDGTRLSIL.